One sample yielded the 22 T cell receptor beta chains listed below, sequenced in a study of T-cell memory formation after mild COVID-19. TCRdb independently ran MiXCR on the 5' RACE reads; one entry per CDR3 protein. The sample consists of around 410,000 distinct CDR3 sequences, roughly a quarter of them appearing once. Sequenced sample: PBMCs or a T cell subset sorted from them (not recorded which). The receptors stem from an adult woman who had mild COVID-19 (a few samples of this study predate the infection). Cell type and time point are not known.

The CDR3 DNA reads TGTGCCAGCAGCCACAATAGGGGACCGTCCACTTCCTACGAGCAGTACTTC. Translation gives CASSHNRGPSTSYEQYF. The chain recombines TRBV3-1 with TRBJ2-7; D tentatively fits TRBD1 or TRBD2 (5 bases each). With 3 bases removed from V and 1 base from J, the gap between germline ends came to 19 bases. Germline V gene sequence: CDR1 LGHDT, CDR2 YNNKEL (reference sequence). This CDR3 is 17 amino acids long.

This sequence joins TRBV20-1 and TRBJ2-7; D is possibly TRBD1 (5 bases). V was trimmed by 4 bases and J by 0 bases, leaving 10 bases between them. The CDR3 has 13 residues. Germline assignment: CDR1 DFQATT and CDR2 SNEGSKA (reference sequence). CDR3 loop: CSATLDISYEQYF. Here the CDR3 DNA reads TGCAGTGCTACCCTGGACATCTCCTACGAGCAGTACTTC.

This clonotype was observed at least ten times. V gene TRBV14 combines with J gene TRBJ2-7; TRBD1 matches 10 bases. The germline V gene has CDR1 SGHDN and CDR2 FVKESK. The CDR3 is 15 residues long. J was trimmed by 3 bases and V by 6 bases; bases with no gene match: 8. The CDR3 DNA sequence: TGTGCCAGCAGGGGGACAGGGGCCGAATACTACGAGCAGTACTTC. Translated, it gives CASRGTGAEYYEQYF.

The chain joins TRBV7-9 to TRBJ2-3; D unresolved. The CDR3 has 13 amino acids. Germline V gene data show CDR1 as SEHNR and CDR2 as FQNEAQ (reference sequence). The CDR3 nucleotides are TGTGCAACCAAGGCCTACGACACAGATACGCAGTATTTT. Residues: CATKAYDTDTQYF.

The chain carries TRBV6-2 or TRBV6-3 and TRBJ2-5; D is undetermined. The V gene lost 0 bases and the J gene lost 0 bases, with 8 bases spanning the gap. Germline V gene data show CDR1 as MNHEY and CDR2 as SVGEGT. The CDR3 spans 15 residues. CDR3 nucleotides: TGTGCCAGCAGTTACTCCGGACCCTACCAAGAGACCCAGTACTTC. Translated, it gives CASSYSGPYQETQYF.

The V and J genes are TRBV2 and TRBJ2-2, with D possibly matching TRBD2 (5 bases). Trimming stripped 8 bases from V and 2 bases from J, with 12 bases between. Per the germline V gene, CDR1 is SNHLY and CDR2 is FYNNEI. The CDR3 length is 14 residues. The CDR3 coding sequence is TGTGCCAGCGGACGCCGGGAAAACACCGGGGAGCTGTTTTTT. Its translation is CASGRRENTGELFF.

This clonotype was observed a few times. The chain is built from TRBV24-1 and TRBJ2-3, with 8 bases matching TRBD1. V was clipped by 4 bases and J by 6 bases; unmatched bases: 8. CDR1 is KGHDR and CDR2 is SFDVKD in the germline V gene. The CDR3 has 15 amino acids. CDR3 nucleotide sequence: TGTGCCACCAGTGACCCCGGGACAGGTTGGGATACGCAGTATTTT. Protein product: CATSDPGTGWDTQYF.

V usage is TRBV18 and J usage is TRBJ2-3, with 9 bases fitting TRBD1. The trim removed 4 bases at V and 2 bases at J, leaving 7 bases unmatched. The germline gives CDR1 KGHSH, CDR2 LQKENI. The CDR3 totals 16 residues. DNA for the CDR3: TGTGCCAGCTCACGTCCCGGGACAGGGATCACAGATACGCAGTATTTT. It is translated as CASSRPGTGITDTQYF.

In DNA, the CDR3 is TGTGCCAGCAGCGTACTAGCGCCCGTCTGGGAGCAGTACTTC. Protein product: CASSVLAPVWEQYF. The rearrangement uses TRBV5-5 and TRBJ2-7, with 7 nucleotides matching TRBD2. There are 14 residues in the CDR3. Germline V gene data show CDR1 as SGHKS and CDR2 as YYEKEE (reference sequence). Losses at the gene ends were 4 bases for V and 7 bases for J; bases not matched to a gene: 11.

This chain uses TRBV6-6 with TRBJ2-6, with TRBD1 identical over 7 bases. J was trimmed by 0 bases and V by 7 bases; bases with no gene match: 6. The length of the CDR3 is 16 residues. Germline V gives CDR1 MNHNY, CDR2 SVGAGI (reference sequence). In DNA form, the CDR3 reads TGTGCCAGCACCGACAGGGATGTCTCTGGGGCCAACGTCCTGACTTTC. It encodes CASTDRDVSGANVLTF.

This clonotype was counted only a few times. The J gene is TRBJ2-1, the V gene TRBV9; 9 nucleotides line up with TRBD1. In germline, CDR1 is SGDLS, CDR2 YYNGEE. This CDR3 region has 16 residues. Germline trimming cut 1 base from V and 12 bases from J; bases unmatched to any gene: 14. The DNA of the CDR3 is TGTGCCAGCAGCGTATCTGGCGGGACAGGGAATGGACGGCAGTTCTTC. This sequence encodes CASSVSGGTGNGRQFF.

The V gene is TRBV6-5, the J gene TRBJ1-4, with D maybe TRBD1 (5 bases). The length of the CDR3 is 13 residues. Germline V gene sequence: CDR1 MNHEY, CDR2 SVGAGI. Trimming took off 6 bases at V and 6 bases at J, with 11 bases between the two ends. The CDR3 spells CASRKGRYEKLFF. CDR3 nucleotide sequence: TGTGCCAGCAGGAAGGGGCGCTATGAAAAACTGTTTTTT.

The table lists this clonotype with a count of one. V is TRBV4-1 and J is TRBJ2-3, with 8 bases identical to TRBD1. Germline CDR1 MGHRA, CDR2 YSYEKL. CDR3 length equals 15 residues. Germline trimming cut 2 bases from V and 6 bases from J; bases unmatched to any gene: 7. CDR3 amino acids: CASSQRTGFRDTQYF. The CDR3 DNA reads as TGCGCCAGCAGCCAAAGGACAGGGTTCCGCGATACGCAGTATTTT.

This chain uses TRBV29-1 with TRBJ2-3; D remains unclear. Germline values: CDR1 SQVTM, CDR2 ANQGSEA. V lost 4 bases, J lost 0 bases, and 14 bases lay in between. The CDR3 runs to 15 residues. CDR3: CSVGIGTDSTDTQYF. CDR3 bases: TGCAGCGTTGGTATAGGAACCGATAGCACAGATACGCAGTATTTT.

V usage is TRBV4-2 and J usage is TRBJ2-3; 14 bases match TRBD2. In germline, CDR1 is LGHNA, CDR2 YNFKEQ. Unmatched junction bases numbered 11, after V lost 5 bases and J lost 1 base. This CDR3 contains 19 residues. Written as DNA, the CDR3 is TGTGCCAGCAGCTCCAGGACTAGCGGGAGGATCTCGGGCACAGATACGCAGTATTTT. This sequence encodes CASSSRTSGRISGTDTQYF.

The table lists this clonotype with a few counts. The chain is built from TRBV6-5 and TRBJ1-1, with TRBD1 as a possible D gene (6 bases). The CDR3 contains 13 residues. The V and J ends lost 11 bases and 3 bases respectively, with 16 bases between them. Germline CDR1 and CDR2: MNHEY and SVGAGI. The CDR3 reads CAALDSRDTEAFF. In DNA form, the CDR3 reads TGTGCCGCCTTGGACAGTCGGGACACTGAAGCTTTCTTT.

The rearrangement uses TRBV28 and TRBJ2-1, with D perhaps TRBD1 or TRBD2 (5 bases each). This CDR3 region has 15 residues. With 6 bases removed from V and 4 bases from J, the gap between germline ends came to 16 bases. The V gene's germline CDR1 is MDHEN and CDR2 SYDVKM. The DNA of the CDR3 is TGTGCCAGCAGATACCCCGGGACGGTATACAATGAGCAGTTCTTC. Its protein is CASRYPGTVYNEQFF. Full variable domain (outside the CDR3, taken from reference TRBV28 and TRBJ2-1): DVKVTQSSRYLVKRTGEKVFLECVQDMDHENMFWYRQDPGLGLRLIYFSYDVKMKEKGDIPEGYSVSREKKERFSLILESASTNQTSMYLCASRYPGTVYNEQFFGPGTRLTVL.

V gene TRBV18 combines with J gene TRBJ2-2; no definite D call. The germline V gene encodes CDR1 KGHSH and CDR2 LQKENI. V was pared by 2 bases and J by 1 base, with 11 bases between. The CDR3 sequence is 16 residues long. CDR3 DNA: TGTGCCAGCTCACCAGCGCACGGACGGAACACCGGGGAGCTGTTTTTT. This sequence encodes CASSPAHGRNTGELFF.

Only a few counts were recorded for this clonotype. This sequence joins TRBV29-1 and TRBJ2-2; D tentatively fits TRBD1 or TRBD2 (5 bases each). The germline gives CDR1 SQVTM, CDR2 ANQGSEA. The CDR3 length is 15 residues. Trimming removed 4 bases at V and 1 base at J, with 13 bases between. The DNA of the CDR3 is TGCAGCGTTGGACCCGGGACGGTGAACACCGGGGAGCTGTTTTTT. Amino acids: CSVGPGTVNTGELFF.

This clonotype has a handful of counts. The gene calls are TRBV27 and TRBJ2-1, with TRBD2 matching over 7 bases. The CDR3 runs to 16 residues. Looked up from germline, CDR1 is MNHEY and CDR2 is SMNVEV (reference sequence). J lost 8 bases, V lost 2 bases, and 12 bases had no gene match. CDR3 loop: CASSLLGGTPWDEQFF. Here the CDR3 DNA reads TGTGCCAGCAGTTTACTCGGGGGGACCCCTTGGGATGAGCAGTTCTTC.

This clonotype was picked up many times. This sequence joins TRBV20-1 and TRBJ2-7; D ambiguous. Germline CDR1 and CDR2: DFQATT and SNEGSKA (reference sequence). Trimming took off 0 bases at V and 1 base at J, with 16 bases between the two ends. The CDR3 consists of 16 residues. The CDR3 sequence: CSARDPAGGGSYEQYF. The CDR3 DNA reads TGCAGTGCTAGAGACCCGGCCGGTGGCGGTTCCTACGAGCAGTACTTC.

This clonotype was picked up a small number of times. The V gene is TRBV11-2, the J gene TRBJ2-7, with 7 bases matching TRBD1. The CDR3 spans 15 residues. J gave up 2 bases and V 8 bases, and 12 bases lay outside the gene matches. Germline CDR1 SGHAT, CDR2 FQNNGV. CDR3 sequence: CASHPLSGQTYEQYF. Written as DNA, the CDR3 is TGTGCCAGCCACCCTTTGTCGGGACAGACCTACGAGCAGTACTTC.